One sample yielded the 9 T cell receptor beta chains listed below, sequenced in a study of molecular identifiers for immune sequencing clone quantification. MiXCR was run by TCRdb on the PCR reads, yielding one entry per CDR3 protein. The sample lists around 470,000 distinct CDR3 sequences, about 26% occurring once. Source material: naive CD8+ T cells from blood, with Jurkat cell RNA spiked in. Noted subset: FACS-sorted CD8+CD4-CCR7+CD45RA+ naive T cells. All receptors derive from a human donor in good health. Some libraries in this study had Jurkat cell RNA spiked in.

This clonotype has a count of ten or more. The V gene is TRBV3-1, the J gene TRBJ2-3; 9 bases map to TRBD2. There are 15 residues in the CDR3. J lost 9 bases, V lost 1 base, and 8 bases had no gene match. Germline-derived CDR1 and CDR2 are LGHDT and YNNKEL (reference sequence). CDR3 loop: CASSQATPGLATQYF. CDR3 bases: TGTGCCAGCAGCCAAGCGACACCGGGACTAGCAACGCAGTATTTT.

The chain uses TRBV5-6 and TRBJ2-5, with TRBD1 identical over 11 bases. The CDR3 covers 17 residues. From germline, CDR1 is SGHDT and CDR2 YYEEEE. Trimming removed 4 bases from V and 2 bases from J; junction bases left unmatched: 10. The CDR3 reads CASSLGQGARVQETQYF. For the CDR3, the DNA is TGTGCCAGCAGCCTTGGACAGGGGGCGAGGGTACAAGAGACCCAGTACTTC.

This clonotype was seen only once. One base away lies a much larger clone, so this may be a sequencing read error. The V and J genes are TRBV9 and TRBJ2-5; TRBD2 aligns across 11 bases. Germline CDR1 reads SGDLS; CDR2 reads YYNGEE. This CDR3 comprises 15 residues. J lost 4 bases, V lost 2 bases, and 4 bases had no gene match. The CDR3 here is CASSVTSGDLETQYF. The CDR3, as DNA: TGTGCCAGCAGCGTGACTAGCGGGGACCTAGAGACCCAGTACTTC. The variable domain in full, with the rest retrieved from reference TRBV9 and TRBJ2-5, is DSGVTQTPKHLITATGQRVTLRCSPRSGDLSVYWYQQSLDQGLQFLIQYYNGEERAKGNILERFSAQQFPDLHSELNLSSLELGDSALYFCASSVTSGDLETQYFGPGTRLLVL.

V and J are TRBV24-1 and TRBJ2-3; D possibly corresponds to TRBD2 (6 bases). CDR1 KGHDR and CDR2 SFDVKD come from the germline V gene. Trimming cost V 8 bases and J 0 bases, with 11 bases left between them. This CDR3 region has 14 residues. Here the CDR3 reads CATTGDSSTDTQYF. The DNA of the CDR3 is TGTGCCACCACGGGGGATTCTAGCACAGATACGCAGTATTTT.

This chain uses TRBV28 with TRBJ2-5; 8 bases agree with TRBD1. With V trimmed by 4 bases and J by 5 bases, 15 bases remained unmatched. CDR3 length: 17 amino acids. Germline CDR1 reads MDHEN; CDR2 reads SYDVKM. This chain's CDR3 is CASSSPTDRGYFETQYF. DNA of the CDR3: TGTGCCAGCAGTTCACCGACTGACAGGGGTTATTTCGAGACCCAGTACTTC.

The chain is built from TRBV19 and TRBJ1-1; D might be TRBD1 (5 bases). From germline, CDR1 is LNHDA and CDR2 SQIVND (reference sequence). The CDR3 is made up of 13 amino acids. Trimming shortened V by 4 bases and J by 5 bases, and 11 bases separated the two germline ends. The CDR3 is CASSTLGVTEAFF. Here the CDR3 DNA reads TGTGCCAGTAGTACACTGGGGGTAACTGAAGCTTTCTTT.

The V gene is TRBV18, the J gene TRBJ2-3; no clear D gene. This CDR3 comprises 16 residues. The germline V gene has CDR1 KGHSH and CDR2 LQKENI. The V end lost 1 base, the J end lost 0 bases, and 11 bases lay between the germline ends. CDR3 sequence reads: CASSPQDGSSTDTQYF. Written as DNA, the CDR3 is TGTGCCAGCTCACCACAGGACGGGTCTAGCACAGATACGCAGTATTTT.

This clonotype was found a few times. The V gene is TRBV27, the J gene TRBJ1-1, with a weak D call TRBD1 (6 bases). CDR1 and CDR2 (germline): MNHEY, SMNVEV (reference sequence). V was shortened by 6 bases and J by 4 bases, with 12 bases between the two germline ends. This CDR3 has 13 amino acids. The CDR3 here is CASSDRFGTEAFF. CDR3 sequence (DNA): TGTGCCAGCAGCGACAGGTTCGGCACTGAAGCTTTCTTT.

The chain couples TRBV28 to TRBJ2-7, with 10 bases that match TRBD1. Trimming at V came to 2 bases and at J to 2 bases, leaving 3 bases not matched to a gene. Germline assignment: CDR1 MDHEN and CDR2 SYDVKM. The CDR3 is 15 residues long. DNA for the CDR3: TGTGCCAGCAGTTTAAGCGGGACAGGGGCCTACGAGCAGTACTTC. Translated: CASSLSGTGAYEQYF.